The present entry profiles one TCR beta chain with its context. The sample comes from a study of blood T cell repertoires in COVID-19. Original data processing: By means of reference gene primer amplification, nucleated cell counts were estimated. Sequencing used immunoSEQ multiplex PCR; TCRdb keeps in-frame clones, though not all of them. V and J calls and clone size are those listed in that table; D and trimming were worked out from the DNA. Here the sample spans approximately 46,000 clones, about 90% being singletons. The sequence was collected from a man between 65 and 85 years old with active COVID-19. Sequenced: peripheral blood.

The CDR3 DNA sequence: TGCGCCAGCAGCGTGGATGGACAATCGAACACTGAAGCTTTCTTT. It is translated as CASSVDGQSNTEAFF. This chain connects TRBV5-1 to TRBJ1-1; D perhaps matches TRBD1 (5 bases). Trimming pared 4 bases from V and 1 base from J, leaving 14 bases between. Germline V gene lookup returns CDR1 SGHRS and CDR2 YFSETQ. The CDR3 spans 15 residues.